Sequencing of this T cell receptor (beta chain) was carried out in a study of regulatory T cells in long-lasting Graves disease. This clonotype was recorded at least ten times. Time point given: newly diagnosed GD, antithyroid drugs for less than 3 months. Isolated PBMC RNA provided the starting material for the TCR library. Combining iRepertoire HTBI primers with Arm-PCR of CDR3 regions, the authors built TCR beta libraries. MiXCR, run by TCRdb on the multiplex PCR reads, gives a single entry per CDR3 protein. This sample has roughly 250,000 distinct CDR3 sequences, with around 18% found just once. This CDR3 contains 15 residues. J lost 5 bases, V lost 5 bases, and 8 bases had no gene match. Germline V gene sequence: CDR1 SGHTA, CDR2 FQGTGA. The same sample was also used in a study of T cells in Graves' hyperthyroidism and ophthalmopathy.

The genes are TRBV7-3 and TRBJ2-3; 9 bases map to TRBD1. The receptor's source is a woman in her 30s with Graves disease. The sequenced sample was peripheral blood mononuclear cells (PBMCs), obtained at new diagnosis, from a patient treated with antithyroid drugs. The CDR3 sequence: CASSPPGQGGDTQYF. The CDR3 coding sequence is TGTGCCAGCAGCCCACCGGGACAGGGTGGAGATACGCAGTATTTT. Filled out from reference TRBV7-3 and TRBJ2-3, the complete variable domain reads GAGVSQTPSNKVTEKGKYVELRCDPISGHTALYWYRQSLGQGPEFLIYFQGTGAADDSGLPNDRFFAVRPEGSVSTLKIQRTERGDSAVYLCASSPPGQGGDTQYFGPGTRLTVL.